This T cell receptor (beta chain) was sequenced during a study of blood T cell repertoires in COVID-19. Sequenced by immunoSEQ multiplex PCR; TCRdb stores in-frame clones only, minus some. This table holds 240,000 or so clones, over 75% found once. The CDR3 is 16 amino acids. CDR1 and CDR2 from the germline V gene are MGHRA and YSYEKL. The V segment lost 4 bases and the J segment 0 bases; nucleotides outside the gene matches: 5. The genes are TRBV4-1 and TRBJ2-2, with 7 positions matching TRBD1. Sequenced input: peripheral blood. This clonotype was obtained from a man aged 30-40 years who had recovered from COVID-19. The CDR3 DNA is TGCGCCAGCAGCCCGGTAACAGGGGCGAACACCGGGGAGCTGTTTTTT. The encoded protein is CASSPVTGANTGELFF.